This record concerns one T cell receptor beta chain sequence. Its binding antigen is unknown. No per-base quality is available; no much larger clone lies one base away. This specimen belongs to a study of identical twins (dated by TCRdb to 2016 to 2017). Background for the entire study: To test whether fetal clonotypes persist, the study used deep sequencing on TCR alpha and beta repertoires from monozygotic twins, unrelated adults of various ages, and cord blood. To rule out contamination, replicate twin experiments were performed at different times with different library preparation protocols. Study-wide findings and limitations: Out-of-frame TCR alpha sharing in monozygotic twins was systematically underestimated by recombination models, whereas sharing between unrelated individuals was in agreement with the recombination models. A weaker excess of twin sharing was found in beta out-of-frame sequences because the signal-to-noise ratio was lowered by fewer shared sequences. Abundant cord blood beta clonotypes had fewer insertions, young adult naive repertoires showed a similar but weaker trend, and memory repertoires showed no such trend. Zero-insertion analyses could be partly confounded by invariant T cells such as MAIT and iNKT, although diverse VJ usage argued against such confounding for most clonotypes. Conclusions relied on cross-sectional statistical analysis, since the same donors could not be followed over many years. Compared with coincidental sharing between unrelated individuals, out-of-frame TCR alpha sequences shared between twins showed an excess of sequences with low generation probability.

Based on the germline V gene, the CDR1 and CDR2 sequences are MNHNS and SASEGT. From its cysteine to its phenylalanine, the CDR3 spans 17 amino acids. The entry retains the CDR3 DNA only, 51 bases that are in frame from base 1. For this chain, trimming is 3 bases at the V end and 9 bases at the J end, and the number of junction bases without a gene match is 13. Library preparation was by 5' RACE. Sequenced on an Illumina HiSeq 2000. A universal primer binding site was added through template switching, and the final cDNA carried a unique molecular identifier so that TCR cDNA molecules could be counted accurately. Specific primers in the conserved constant-segment region were used to synthesize first-strand cDNA for the TCR alpha and beta chains. Each cDNA library was double barcoded, with a SMART-Mk sample barcode plus Illumina barcodes, to control for contamination. Two successive PCR steps introduced TruSeq adapter sequences along with Illumina sample barcodes. The Illumina HiSeq platform was used with custom primers to sequence TCR alpha and beta cDNA libraries. The paper's processing steps were these. MiGEC was used to process raw reads and extract unique molecular identifiers, and MiXCR was used to find CDR3 positions. For each individual, recombination models were inferred using an EM algorithm with the repgenHMM and IGoR tools. The tcR package in R was used for shared clonotype analysis, with sharing normalized by the product of cloneset sizes. To study raw recombination without the effects of thymic and clonal selection, out-of-frame nonproductive sequences were analyzed. Through fastp at Q25 and MiXCR, TCRdb rebuilt clones from the public reads, retaining in-frame beta chains. One record per CDR3 amino acid sequence lists the most common genes and DNA. The authors' filters were not applied to this entry. The sample table shows roughly 1.6 million distinct CDR3 sequences, and less than 35% are seen once. The top ten constitute 0.25% to 0.3% of the sample.

Every donor was a healthy Caucasian. Material: cord blood. The TCR sequence derives from a newborn girl in good health. The sequence is built from TRBV6-1 and TRBJ1-6; TRBD1 fits 8 bases in the junction. Here is the DNA: TGTGCCAGCAGTGACCCCAGGGGGCCACCCAAAGTTTCACCCCTCCACTTT. This is translated as CASSDPRGPPKVSPLHF.